This passage covers 27 T cell receptor beta chains from one sample sequenced in a study of cytomegalovirus exposure and HLA in healthy donors. With 60 Vbeta and 13 Jbeta primers, the PCR was carried out. Repertoires were generated with immunoSEQ multiplex PCR, while TCRdb's copy carries only in-frame clones and drops some. The data show about 150,000 clones, 55% to 85% seen once. The source material was PBMCs. These receptors were collected from a man aged 40-50 years in good health and CMV-seronegative.

The J gene is TRBJ1-3, the V gene TRBV30; a possible D gene is TRBD1 (5 bases). CDR1 and CDR2 from the germline V gene are GTSNPN and SVGIG (reference sequence). V was shortened by 5 bases and J by 0 bases, with 8 bases between the two germline ends. The CDR3 contains 13 residues. CDR3 in amino acids: CAWEDSSGNTIYF. DNA for the CDR3: TGTGCCTGGGAAGACAGCTCTGGAAACACCATATATTTT.

The rearrangement joins TRBV7-2 to TRBJ1-2; TRBD1 aligns across 10 bases. CDR1 is SGHTA and CDR2 is FQGNSA in the germline V gene. The CDR3 covers 14 residues. V was clipped by 2 bases and J by 14 bases; unmatched bases: 11. The CDR3 DNA reads TGTGCCAGCAGCTTACCCCGAGGTGACAGGGGGCTTACCTTC. Its translation is CASSLPRGDRGLTF. The full variable domain, with the rest looked up from reference TRBV7-2 and TRBJ1-2, is GAGVSQSPSNKVTEKGKDVELRCDPISGHTALYWYRQSLGQGLEFLIYFQGNSAPDKSGLPSDRFSAERTGGSVSTLTIQRTQQEDSAVYLCASSLPRGDRGLTFGSGTRLTVV.

V and J are TRBV13 and TRBJ1-1, with D perhaps TRBD1 (5 bases). The germline V gene has CDR1 PRHDT and CDR2 FYEKMQ (reference sequence). V lost 6 bases, J lost 2 bases, and 10 bases lay in between. This CDR3 has 13 residues. The CDR3 here is CASRRQRNTEAFF. As DNA, the CDR3 is TGTGCCAGCAGGCGACAGAGAAACACTGAAGCTTTCTTT. Filled out from reference TRBV13 and TRBJ1-1, the complete variable domain reads AAGVIQSPRHLIKEKRETATLKCYPIPRHDTVYWYQQGPGQDPQFLISFYEKMQSDKGSIPDRFSAQQFSDYHSELNMSSLELGDSALYFCASRRQRNTEAFFGQGTRLTVV.

V and J are TRBV7-2 and TRBJ2-7; 10 bases map to TRBD2. The CDR3 loop spans 17 amino acids. Germline CDR1 is SGHTA and CDR2 is FQGNSA. The V and J ends lost 1 base and 0 bases, in that order; junction bases with no gene match: 6. The CDR3 reads CASSLVLASGSSYEQYF. The DNA of the CDR3 is TGTGCCAGCAGCTTAGTGTTGGCTAGCGGGAGCTCCTACGAGCAGTACTTC. The full variable domain, rest sourced from reference TRBV7-2 and TRBJ2-7, is GAGVSQSPSNKVTEKGKDVELRCDPISGHTALYWYRQSLGQGLEFLIYFQGNSAPDKSGLPSDRFSAERTGGSVSTLTIQRTQQEDSAVYLCASSLVLASGSSYEQYFGPGTRLTVT.

J is TRBJ1-5 and V is TRBV19; TRBD1 matches at 9 bases. V lost 5 bases and J lost 3; bases outside the gene matches: 5. This CDR3 comprises 15 residues. Germline CDR1 and CDR2: LNHDA and SQIVND (reference sequence). The CDR3 is CASSRRTGVNQPQHF. DNA for the CDR3: TGTGCCAGTAGTCGACGGACAGGGGTCAATCAGCCCCAGCATTTT.

This sequence joins TRBV2 and TRBJ2-5; 8 nucleotides align to TRBD1. This CDR3 region has 14 residues. The V and J ends lost 7 bases and 4 bases, in that order; junction bases with no gene match: 8. Germline values: CDR1 SNHLY, CDR2 FYNNEI. CDR3 protein: CASNGGGQGETQYF. CDR3 in DNA: TGTGCCAGCAACGGGGGCGGACAGGGAGAGACCCAGTACTTC.

This rearrangement joins TRBV2 to TRBJ2-2; D not certain. Trimming left V 0 bases short and J 8 bases short, with 7 bases between. CDR3 length: 13 residues. Per the germline V gene, CDR1 is SNHLY and CDR2 is FYNNEI. The CDR3 is CASSEASMGELFF. The CDR3 nucleotides are TGTGCCAGCAGTGAAGCATCCATGGGGGAGCTGTTTTTT.

The chain has TRBV28 and TRBJ2-3; weak D call: TRBD2 (5 bases). With 5 bases removed from V and 6 bases from J, the gap between germline ends came to 18 bases. The CDR3 extends over 15 amino acids. Germline V gene data show CDR1 as MDHEN and CDR2 as SYDVKM. The CDR3 DNA reads as TGTGCCAGCAGTGCAAAAGCGGTCCTGGCGGATACGCAGTATTTT. This translates into CASSAKAVLADTQYF.

Note on this clone: The junction differs from germline at one of its ends, possibly a read error. The V gene is TRBV7-6, the J gene TRBJ1-2, with a tentative D call TRBD1 (5 bases). Looked up from germline, CDR1 is SGHVS and CDR2 is FNYEAQ. The CDR3 consists of 14 residues. CDR3 DNA sequence: TGTGCCAGCAGCCCCGTGGGGCAGACCTATGGCTACCCCTTC. Protein sequence: CASSPVGQTYGYPF.

This clone was observed a handful of times. J is TRBJ2-1 and V is TRBV5-4; tentatively, D is TRBD1 (5 bases). Germline V gives CDR1 SGHNT, CDR2 YYREEE (reference sequence). Trimming left V 4 bases short and J 15 bases short, with 20 bases between. CDR3 length equals 13 residues. CDR3 in amino acids: CASSPPQGSRMFF. The CDR3 DNA reads TGTGCCAGCAGCCCCCCCCAGGGTTCCCGTATGTTCTTC. The full variable domain, with the rest looked up from reference TRBV5-4 and TRBJ2-1, is ETGVTQSPTHLIKTRGQQVTLRCSSQSGHNTVSWYQQALGQGPQFIFQYYREEENGRGNFPPRFSGLQFPNYSSELNVNALELDDSALYLCASSPPQGSRMFFGPGTRLTVL.

The chain links TRBV5-1 to TRBJ1-2; D might be TRBD1 (6 bases). CDR3 length: 12 amino acids. The germline V and J ends were trimmed by 3 bases and 7 bases, with 10 bases remaining between them. Germline V CDR1 and CDR2: SGHRS, YFSETQ. For the CDR3, the DNA is TGCGCCAGCAGCTCGACCAGGGGTGGCTACACCTTC. Translated: CASSSTRGGYTF. The full variable domain, in which reference TRBV5-1 and TRBJ1-2 provide the parts outside the CDR3, is KAGVTQTPRYLIKTRGQQVTLSCSPISGHRSVSWYQQTPGQGLQFLFEYFSETQRNKGNFPGRFSGRQFSNSRSEMNVSTLELGDSALYLCASSSTRGGYTFGSGTRLTVV.

The CDR3 nucleotides are TGTGCCAGCAGTCGGGACAGCCCTGGAAACACCATATATTTT. Protein sequence: CASSRDSPGNTIYF. The rearrangement joins TRBV6-5 to TRBJ1-3, with 7 bases aligning to TRBD1. The germline gives CDR1 MNHEY, CDR2 SVGAGI. The CDR3 runs 14 residues. The trim removed 5 bases at V and 2 bases at J, leaving 3 bases unmatched.

The chain couples TRBV6-6 to TRBJ1-1; TRBD1 might be the D (5 bases). Germline V lookup: CDR1 MNHNY, CDR2 SVGAGI (reference sequence). The CDR3 length is 14 residues. Between the trimmed V and J ends, which lost 2 bases and 6 bases, there was a span of 13 bases. The CDR3 protein is CASSYRAQGSEAFF. CDR3 nucleotides: TGTGCCAGCAGTTACCGGGCCCAGGGCTCTGAAGCTTTCTTT.

The chain links TRBV4-3 to TRBJ2-5; no definite D call. TRBJ2-7 matches the DNA end more closely, so the J call is doubtful. Looked up from germline, CDR1 is LGHNA and CDR2 is YSLEER. CDR3 size: 15 residues. CDR3 bases: TGCGCCAGCAGCCAAGAGGCGGCAGCAACCTACGAGCAGTACTTC. This sequence encodes CASSQEAAATYEQYF.

This clone showed up just once. The chain is built from TRBV7-2 and TRBJ2-7; possible D gene TRBD1, 5 bases. The CDR3 loop spans 13 amino acids. The V gene's germline CDR1 is SGHTA and CDR2 FQGNSA. Trimming pared 8 bases from V and 3 bases from J, leaving 14 bases between. This CDR3 reads CASATESLYEQYF. The CDR3 DNA is TGTGCCAGCGCGACAGAGTCTCTCTACGAGCAGTACTTC.

V gene TRBV20-1 combines with J gene TRBJ1-1; TRBD1 might be the D (5 bases). The CDR3 has 11 residues. Trimming stripped 2 bases from V and 8 bases from J, with 9 bases between. Germline CDR1 and CDR2: DFQATT and SNEGSKA (reference sequence). The CDR3 region has the DNA TGCAGTGCTAGACGACACAGGGAAGCTTTCTTT. Encoded protein: CSARRHREAFF.

The rearrangement links TRBV10-3 to TRBJ1-1; no clear D gene. Per the germline V gene, CDR1 is ENHRY and CDR2 is SYGVKD. The CDR3 is 13 residues long. V was cut by 1 base and J by 6 bases, with 9 bases left in between. The chain's CDR3 is CAISEFGEAEAFF. In DNA form, the CDR3 reads TGTGCCATCAGTGAGTTCGGTGAGGCTGAAGCTTTCTTT.

This rearrangement joins TRBV7-9 to TRBJ1-1; maybe TRBD1 (5 bases). Trimming took off 3 bases at V and 1 base at J, with 12 bases between the two ends. The length of the CDR3 is 15 residues. The V gene's germline CDR1 is SEHNR and CDR2 FQNEAQ (reference sequence). The CDR3 DNA reads as TGTGCCAGCAGCTTCCCTCCGGGGGGGAACACTGAAGCTTTCTTT. This gives the protein CASSFPPGGNTEAFF.

The rearrangement links TRBV7-2 to TRBJ2-5; 13 bases align to TRBD2. CDR3 length: 15 residues. CDR1 and CDR2 from the germline V gene are SGHTA and FQGNSA. With 5 bases clipped from V and 3 bases from J, the junction kept 3 bases outside the gene matches. The CDR3 loop is CASSRGLAGKETQYF. DNA for the CDR3: TGTGCCAGCAGCCGGGGACTAGCGGGGAAAGAGACCCAGTACTTC.

This chain connects TRBV7-2 to TRBJ1-1, with a weak D call TRBD1 (6 bases). Deletions cut 5 bases from V and 1 base from J, with 8 bases between. This CDR3 spans 13 amino acids. CDR1 is SGHTA and CDR2 is FQGNSA in the germline V gene. The CDR3 loop is CASSRGQNTEAFF. The DNA of the CDR3 is TGTGCCAGCAGCCGGGGACAGAACACTGAAGCTTTCTTT.

This chain joins TRBV7-9 and TRBJ2-2, with unresolved D. Germline V gene data show CDR1 as SEHNR and CDR2 as FQNEAQ (reference sequence). This CDR3 is built from 14 residues. Trimming removed 1 base from V and 7 bases from J, with 10 bases in between. CDR3: CASSLDVFSGELFF. The CDR3 DNA follows: TGTGCCAGCAGCTTAGACGTGTTCAGCGGGGAGCTGTTTTTT.

J is TRBJ2-7 and V is TRBV18, with 8 nucleotides matching TRBD1. V dropped 1 base and J dropped 3; count of bases not matched to a gene: 2. Germline CDR1 is KGHSH and CDR2 is LQKENI. The CDR3 runs 14 residues. The CDR3 nucleotides are TGTGCCAGCTCACCACGGACAGGGAACTACGAGCAGTACTTC. Translating gives CASSPRTGNYEQYF. The full variable domain, with the rest looked up from reference TRBV18 and TRBJ2-7, is NAGVMQNPRHLVRRRGQEARLRCSPMKGHSHVYWYRQLPEEGLKFMVYLQKENIIDESGMPKERFSAEFPKEGPSILRIQQVVRGDSAAYFCASSPRTGNYEQYFGPGTRLTVT.

This chain joins TRBV2 and TRBJ2-3; the match to TRBD2 covers 9 bases. Trimming took 2 bases from V and 1 from J; bases not matched to a gene: 4. The CDR3 sequence is 16 residues long. Germline V lookup: CDR1 SNHLY, CDR2 FYNNEI. In DNA form, the CDR3 reads TGTGCCAGCAGTGAATTGGCGGGGGGGGGCACAGATACGCAGTATTTT. Amino acids: CASSELAGGGTDTQYF.

This clone has just a few counts. This chain connects TRBV29-1 to TRBJ2-1; 10 nucleotides match TRBD1. V gave up 0 bases and J gave up 4 bases; unmatched junction bases: 3. This CDR3 is built from 15 residues. Germline values: CDR1 SQVTM, CDR2 ANQGSEA. CDR3 sequence (DNA): TGCAGCGTTGAAGACGGGACAGGGGCATACAATGAGCAGTTCTTC. This translates into CSVEDGTGAYNEQFF.

The CDR3 reads CASSLWGQGSYNEQFF. CDR3 sequence (DNA): TGTGCCAGCAGCTTGTGGGGACAGGGCTCCTACAATGAGCAGTTCTTC. V and J are TRBV5-8 and TRBJ2-1, with 9 bases that match TRBD1. There are 16 residues in the CDR3. V trimming: 1 base; J trimming: 0 bases; junction bases outside the gene matches: 2. Germline loops: CDR1 SGHTS, CDR2 YDEGEE.

This chain links TRBV30 with TRBJ2-7; 8 nucleotides match TRBD1. Trimming took 3 bases from V and 4 from J; bases not matched to a gene: 5. The CDR3 is 13 residues long. The germline V gene encodes CDR1 GTSNPN and CDR2 SVGIG (reference sequence). CDR3 coding DNA: TGTGCCTGGAGGACAGGGGCCGGGTACGAGCAGTACTTC. Its translation: CAWRTGAGYEQYF.

The chain carries TRBV2 and TRBJ1-2; no clear D gene. V was shortened by 0 bases and J by 3 bases, with 11 bases between the two germline ends. CDR1 is SNHLY and CDR2 is FYNNEI in the germline V gene. This CDR3 contains 15 residues. The CDR3 spells CASSEAPTPDYGYTF. Here the CDR3 DNA reads TGTGCCAGCAGTGAAGCTCCAACACCCGACTATGGCTACACCTTC.